These 14 T cell receptor beta chains came from one sample sequenced in a study of cytomegalovirus exposure and HLA in healthy donors. PCR amplification relied on 60 Vbeta primers (plus 13 Jbeta primers). Libraries were prepared by immunoSEQ multiplex PCR; TCRdb keeps only in-frame clonotypes and omits some of them. There are about 180,000 clones in the sample; around 82% occur only once, and about 2.5% lies in the top ten. The sequenced sample consisted of PBMCs. The receptors shown here come from a woman in her twenties or thirties in good health and CMV-seropositive.

There are a few counts of this clone. The chain joins TRBV28 to TRBJ2-3, with a tentative D call TRBD1 (6 bases). V gave up 2 bases and J gave up 0 bases, with 6 bases separating them. Germline CDR1 MDHEN, CDR2 SYDVKM. The CDR3 extends over 14 amino acids. DNA of the CDR3: TGTGCCAGCAGTTTACAGGGGAGCACAGATACGCAGTATTTT. Amino acid sequence: CASSLQGSTDTQYF.

This chain uses TRBV20-1 with TRBJ2-1, with 7 positions matching TRBD1. The CDR3 has 11 residues. In germline, CDR1 is DFQATT, CDR2 SNEGSKA (reference sequence). V lost 5 bases to trimming and J lost 8 bases; unmatched junction nucleotides: 3. The CDR3 region is CSAQGVYEQFF. Here the CDR3 DNA reads TGCAGTGCTCAGGGGGTCTATGAGCAGTTCTTC.

V is TRBV25-1 and J is TRBJ1-6; 7 bases fit TRBD1. Looked up from germline, CDR1 is MGHDK and CDR2 is SYGVNS. The CDR3 sequence is 16 residues long. The trim removed 5 bases at V and 0 bases at J, leaving 4 bases unmatched. DNA of the CDR3: TGTGCCAGCAGTTGGACAGGCAGCTCCTATAATTCACCCCTCCACTTT. Translating it yields CASSWTGSSYNSPLHF.

This clone came up a few times. The chain carries TRBV7-8 and TRBJ2-1; TRBD2 might be the D (6 bases). There are 13 residues in the CDR3. The ends were cut back, 5 bases at V and 9 bases at J, with 14 bases in the middle. Germline CDR1 SGHVS, CDR2 FQNEAQ. CDR3 bases: TGTGCCAGCAGCCGGAGGGCTGGGGGTGAGCAGTTCTTC. This translates into CASSRRAGGEQFF.

This chain joins TRBV6-1 and TRBJ2-5, with D perhaps TRBD1 (6 bases). The CDR3 extends over 14 amino acids. Trimming left V 6 bases short and J 0 bases short, with 11 bases between. Germline V gene sequence: CDR1 MNHNS, CDR2 SASEGT. The CDR3, as DNA: TGTGCCAGCAGCAGGGGCCTGTACCAAGAGACCCAGTACTTC. Translated, it gives CASSRGLYQETQYF.

V usage is TRBV5-4 and J usage is TRBJ2-5; 9 nucleotides agree with TRBD1. In germline, CDR1 is SGHNT, CDR2 YYREEE (reference sequence). The trim removed 4 bases at V and 4 bases at J, leaving 5 bases unmatched. This CDR3 is built from 14 residues. For the CDR3, the DNA is TGTGCCAGCAGCGATGGACAGGGGAGAGAGACCCAGTACTTC. As protein: CASSDGQGRETQYF. Looking up the rest from reference TRBV5-4 and TRBJ2-5 gives the full variable domain: ETGVTQSPTHLIKTRGQQVTLRCSSQSGHNTVSWYQQALGQGPQFIFQYYREEENGRGNFPPRFSGLQFPNYSSELNVNALELDDSALYLCASSDGQGRETQYFGPGTRLLVL.

The gene calls are TRBV7-9 and TRBJ2-1, with 9 bases aligning to TRBD2. The CDR3 is made up of 15 amino acids. The ends lost 5 bases at V and 9 bases at J; junction bases unmatched: 11. Per the germline V gene, CDR1 is SEHNR and CDR2 is FQNEAQ (reference sequence). DNA of the CDR3: TGTGCCAGCAGCCCGGCGGGGGGGGCCGACGGTGAGCAGTTCTTC. This encodes CASSPAGGADGEQFF.

This chain connects TRBV2 to TRBJ2-5; the D is unclear. The J call could be wrong; TRBJ2-7 is a better fit for the DNA end. This CDR3 has 12 amino acids. From germline, CDR1 is SNHLY and CDR2 FYNNEI. In nucleotides, the CDR3 is TGTGCCAGCAGTGAAAGGTGGGCCGAGCAGTACTTC. Translation: CASSERWAEQYF.

The chain employs TRBV4-3 and TRBJ1-6; TRBD1 matches 8 bases. This CDR3 region has 15 residues. V dropped 3 bases and J dropped 7; count of bases not matched to a gene: 5. Looked up from germline, CDR1 is LGHNA and CDR2 is YSLEER. DNA of the CDR3: TGCGCCAGCAGCCAGAACAGGGGGTGGAATTCACCCCTCCACTTT. This translates into CASSQNRGWNSPLHF.

This clone was recorded a few times. The genes are TRBV11-3 and TRBJ2-6; maybe TRBD2 (5 bases). Germline CDR1 reads SGHNT; CDR2 reads YENEEA. CDR3 size: 18 residues. Trimming stripped 1 base from V and 4 bases from J, with 17 bases between. CDR3 bases: TGTGCCAGCAGCTTAGTGGCTACTGCGGGCTCGGGGGCCAACGTCCTGACTTTC. Translated: CASSLVATAGSGANVLTF.

V gene TRBV4-2 combines with J gene TRBJ2-3, with 11 positions matching TRBD2. The junction had 6 bases not matched to a gene; V was cut back by 3 bases and J by 1 base. The CDR3 consists of 17 residues. Looked up from germline, CDR1 is LGHNA and CDR2 is YNFKEQ. CDR3 nucleotides: TGTGCCAGCAGCCACGGCCCGGGACTAGCGGGCACAGATACGCAGTATTTT. Translating it yields CASSHGPGLAGTDTQYF.

V is TRBV4-1 and J is TRBJ2-3; D not resolved. This CDR3 region has 15 residues. In germline, CDR1 is MGHRA, CDR2 YSYEKL. Trimming shortened V by 1 base and J by 0 bases, and 8 bases separated the two germline ends. The CDR3 region has the DNA TGCGCCAGCAGCCAAGCGGTACGGAGCACAGATACGCAGTATTTT. It yields the protein CASSQAVRSTDTQYF.

J is TRBJ1-2 and V is TRBV5-8; tentatively, D is TRBD1 (5 bases). This CDR3 contains 14 residues. Germline V lookup: CDR1 SGHTS, CDR2 YDEGEE. V was clipped by 5 bases and J by 4 bases, with 15 bases between them. The CDR3, as DNA: TGTGCCAGCAGACTGACGGGGGTCCGCTATGGCTACACCTTC. Its protein product is CASRLTGVRYGYTF.

The chain combines TRBV27 with TRBJ1-2; D is unresolved. This CDR3 is 14 amino acids long. V lost 2 bases and J 3 bases, leaving 10 bases between the germline ends. The germline V gene has CDR1 MNHEY and CDR2 SMNVEV (reference sequence). The CDR3 loop reads CASSLRVGYYGYTF. The CDR3 bases are TGTGCCAGCAGTTTACGGGTCGGGTACTATGGCTACACCTTC.